The entry that follows covers one T cell receptor beta chain sequence. The record originates from a study of blood T cell repertoires in COVID-19. Study information: Acute-phase and convalescent COVID-19 samples originated in the United States, Italy and Spain.

V trimming: 5 bases; J trimming: 5 bases; junction bases outside the gene matches: 9. The CDR3 runs 15 residues. Germline CDR1 and CDR2: SGHDT and YYEEEE. Study processing details: Amplification of reference gene primers was used by the study to estimate nucleated cell counts. Libraries were prepared by immunoSEQ multiplex PCR; TCRdb keeps only in-frame clonotypes and omits some of them. V, J and clone size are those of that table, while D and trimming were read from the DNA. The table lists roughly 310,000 clones, over 85% of them singletons. The participants were between about 18 and 90 years old and came from 24 US areas.

The sequencing input was PBMCs or T cells enriched from blood (not recorded which). This receptor was taken from a man between 60 and 75 years old who had recovered from COVID-19. The chain employs TRBV5-6 and TRBJ2-2; the match to TRBD1 covers 7 bases. CDR3 sequence (DNA): TGTGCCAGCAGTCAGAGACAGGGACGAACCGGGGAGCTGTTTTTT. This gives the protein CASSQRQGRTGELFF.